The clone carrying this T cell receptor beta chain was counted only a few times. This specimen belongs to a study of blood T cell repertoires in COVID-19. Study information: Sites across the United States, Italy and Spain contributed samples from acute and convalescent COVID-19.

V gave up 5 bases and J gave up 4 bases; unmatched junction bases: 6. The CDR3 extends over 15 amino acids. CDR1 is SGHTA and CDR2 is FQGNSA in the germline V gene. In the study's own analysis: From reference gene primer amplification, estimates of nucleated cell counts were derived. Here immunoSEQ multiplex PCR was the method, and the copy in TCRdb shows in-frame clones only, minus some. The V and J calls and the clone size are those of that table, but D and trimming were determined from the DNA. The sample holds roughly 100,000 clones, 70% to 90% seen once. This clonotype was obtained from a man in his fifties or sixties with active or convalescent COVID-19. The sequencing input was peripheral blood. This sequence joins TRBV7-2 and TRBJ2-5; 11 nucleotides match TRBD2. This CDR3 is CASSDSGGAVETQYF. The CDR3 DNA is TGTGCCAGCAGCGATAGCGGGGGGGCCGTAGAGACCCAGTACTTC.